This TCR beta chain was captured by sequencing in a study of blood T cell repertoires in COVID-19. Germline V gives CDR1 GTSNPN, CDR2 SVGIG (reference sequence). V was pared by 7 bases and J by 1 base, with 10 bases between. The length of the CDR3 is 12 residues. Study members were between roughly 18 and 100 years old and lived in about two dozen US regions. Donors were grouped by their self-reported clinical history. Generated by immunoSEQ multiplex PCR, the TCRdb table keeps only in-frame clones and is missing some. The table records a few hundred thousand clones, approximately 86% of them present only once.

The source of this sequence is a woman aged 18 to 35 who had recovered from COVID-19. This chain links TRBV30 with TRBJ1-2; no firm D call. Sample: PBMCs or T cells enriched from blood (not recorded which). For the CDR3, the DNA is TGTGCCTCCAGACGGAGTAACTATGGCTACACCTTC. Its translation is CASRRSNYGYTF. The entire variable domain, with the rest obtained from reference TRBV30 and TRBJ1-2, is as follows: SQTIHQWPATLVQPVGSPLSLECTVEGTSNPNLYWYRQAAGRGLQLLFYSVGIGQISSEVPQNLSASRPQDRQFILSSKKLLLSDSGFYLCASRRSNYGYTFGSGTRLTVV.